The next 21 T cell receptor beta chains were all read from a single sample in a study of tumor-infiltrating lymphocytes in primary liver carcinoma. Co-extraction yielded RNA and DNA from roughly 20-30 mg of unsorted bulk tissue. Priming with a constant-region primer yielded TCR beta cDNA from about 480 ng total RNA. Amplification in three nested multiplex PCR rounds with slightly modified ARM-PCR gave rise to TCR beta libraries. Two initial PCR rounds of 10 to 11 cycles each paired TRBV1-TRBV30 forward primers with a C-beta reverse primer. TCRdb processed the multiplex PCR reads anew with MiXCR; each CDR3 protein has one entry. Of approximately 100,000 distinct CDR3 sequences listed, about 62% were seen once; the top ten hold more than 10%. The sequencing sample was made of liver tumor tissue from sampling region 2. Subset here: tumor region T2, inferior pole. The receptors derive from a woman between 55 and 75 years old with primary liver carcinoma and hepatitis B virus infection.

This clonotype was counted ten times or more. The rearrangement uses TRBV12-3 or TRBV12-4 and TRBJ2-1; TRBD2 agrees at 8 bases. This CDR3 contains 14 residues. Trimming removed 2 bases from V and 10 bases from J; junction bases left unmatched: 7. The CDR3 sequence is CASSLPGGPREQFF. CDR3 nucleotide sequence: TGTGCCAGCAGTTTACCGGGAGGGCCTCGGGAGCAGTTCTTC.

This clonotype was detected many times. The chain combines TRBV6-5 with TRBJ2-1; 11 bases align to TRBD2. Looked up from germline, CDR1 is MNHEY and CDR2 is SVGAGI. Trimming cost V 6 bases and J 8 bases; bases outside gene matches: 6. The CDR3 spans 14 residues. This chain's CDR3 is CASRPLAGEHEQFF. CDR3 in DNA: TGTGCCAGCAGGCCACTAGCGGGAGAACATGAGCAGTTCTTC.

The rearrangement links TRBV11-1 to TRBJ2-2, with a possible D match to TRBD2 (6 bases). This CDR3 region has 16 residues. Germline V CDR1 and CDR2: SGHAT, FQDESV (reference sequence). Between the trimmed V and J ends, which lost 9 bases and 6 bases, there was a span of 23 bases. CDR3 bases: TGTGCCAGTAGCCCCTTAAGTGCGGGATGGGCCGGGGAGCTGTTTTTT. This gives the protein CASSPLSAGWAGELFF.

To note about this clonotype: Since a much larger clone is just one base distant, this may be a read error. The chain uses TRBV5-4 and TRBJ1-1; D perhaps matches TRBD1 (6 bases). The CDR3 extends over 15 amino acids. Trimming cost V 1 base and J 7 bases, with 17 bases left between them. The V gene's germline CDR1 is SGHNT and CDR2 YYREEE (reference sequence). For the CDR3, the DNA is TGTGCCAGCAGCTTGAAAACAGGGTCAGGTGGTGAAGCTTTCTTT. It is translated as CASSLKTGSGGEAFF.

Turning to this clonotype: One end of the junction fails to match germline, which may point to a read error. The J gene is TRBJ2-7, the V gene TRBV11-2; 8 bases map to TRBD2. Germline CDR1 reads SGHAT; CDR2 reads FQNNGV. The CDR3 sequence is 15 residues long. CDR3 nucleotide sequence: TGTCCCAGCAGCTTAAGTAGCGGGAATGTCTACGACCAGTACTTC. It translates to CPSSLSSGNVYDQYF.

This clonotype has at least ten counts. This chain connects TRBV6-1 to TRBJ1-2; the D gene is possibly TRBD1 (5 bases). This CDR3 has 14 amino acids. Trimming shortened V by 0 bases and J by 4 bases, and 9 bases separated the two germline ends. From germline, CDR1 is MNHNS and CDR2 SASEGT. The DNA of the CDR3 is TGTGCCAGCAGTGAAGCGCTTGGGGGCTATGGCTACACCTTC. It encodes CASSEALGGYGYTF.

The rearrangement joins TRBV4-2 to TRBJ1-6, with a weak D call TRBD1 (6 bases). Trimming stripped 6 bases from V and 10 bases from J, with 19 bases between. Germline CDR1 and CDR2: LGHNA and YNFKEQ. The CDR3 consists of 15 residues. CDR3 sequence: CASSPRDKGVSPLHF. DNA for the CDR3: TGTGCCAGCAGTCCCCGGGACAAGGGGGTCTCACCCCTCCACTTT.

To note about this clonotype: Without the conserved terminal phenylalanine or tryptophan, this CDR3 likely stems from a read error. It is unclear where the CDR3 begins or ends on the DNA, so no DNA is shown, and the CDR3 is as TCRdb lists it. The chain has TRBV11-3 and TRBJ2-3; the DNA was not used to check the table's D call, TRBD1. Germline V gene data show CDR1 as SGHNT and CDR2 as YENEEA. Termini included, the CDR3 measures 14 amino acids. The chain's CDR3 is CACSLDPSSFTPFL.

Remarks on this clonotype: This clone may be a read error of a much larger clone one base away. The chain employs TRBV5-1 and TRBJ1-1, with TRBD1 matching 7 bases. The CDR3 contains 15 residues. Germline V gene data show CDR1 as SGHRS and CDR2 as YFSETQ. After removal of 4 bases from V and 5 bases from J, the junction contained 11 bases not matched to a gene. The CDR3 DNA is TGCGCCAGCAGCCCGGGGACAGCTTCCAAGACTGAAGCTTTCTTT. Translated: CASSPGTASKTEAFF. The full variable domain, with the rest looked up from reference TRBV5-1 and TRBJ1-1, is KAGVTQTPRYLIKTRGQQVTLSCSPISGHRSVSWYQQTPGQGLQFLFEYFSETQRNKGNFPGRFSGRQFSNSRSEMNVSTLELGDSALYLCASSPGTASKTEAFFGQGTRLTVV.

Points on this clonotype: One end of the junction fails to match germline, which may point to a read error. The chain links TRBV11-2 to TRBJ1-2, with 7 nucleotides matching TRBD1. CDR1 is SGHAT, CDR2 FQNNGV, per germline. The CDR3 consists of 13 residues. CDR3 protein: CTSSLESQGGYIF. The CDR3 DNA is TGTACCAGCAGCCTAGAATCACAAGGGGGCTACATCTTC.

The chain has TRBV20-1 and TRBJ2-1; 12 bases are a match to TRBD2. J was trimmed by 7 bases and V by 0 bases; bases with no gene match: 4. The germline gives CDR1 DFQATT, CDR2 SNEGSKA (reference sequence). The CDR3 runs 15 residues. This CDR3 reads CSARDFLAGGNEQFF. The CDR3, as DNA: TGCAGTGCTAGAGACTTTCTAGCGGGAGGGAATGAGCAGTTCTTC.

About this clonotype itself: At one end the junction does not follow the germline gene, possibly because of a read error. The V gene is TRBV29-1, the J gene TRBJ2-7, with D tentatively TRBD2 (6 bases). Germline V CDR1 and CDR2: SQVTM, ANQGSEA. The CDR3 runs to 14 residues. For the CDR3, the DNA is TGCAGCGTTGGGGGCAGGGCGGGGTTCTACGAACAGTACTTC. Amino acid sequence: CSVGGRAGFYEQYF.

As concerns this clonotype: The junction shows a germline mismatch at one end, possibly a read error. The chain couples TRBV6-6 to TRBJ1-1; maybe TRBD1 (5 bases). The germline gives CDR1 MNHNY, CDR2 SVGAGI (reference sequence). CDR3 size: 15 residues. The CDR3 loop is CGSSEPGRRSTEAFF. The CDR3 coding sequence is TGTGGCAGCAGTGAGCCGGGACGGAGGAGCACTGAAGCTTTCTTT.

Regarding this clonotype: Sequence at one end of the junction differs from germline and may be a read error. The chain combines TRBV11-2 with TRBJ1-5; the match to TRBD1 covers 8 bases. The DNA end favors TRBJ2-3, so the J call may be wrong. The CDR3 spans 18 residues. Germline values: CDR1 SGHAT, CDR2 FQNNGV. The CDR3 region has the DNA TGTGACAGCAGCTCAGCTGGGACAGGTGAATTATGGAATCAGCCCCAGTATTTT. It codes for CDSSSAGTGELWNQPQYF.

The chain uses TRBV6-6 and TRBJ2-6; no firm D call. With 5 bases removed from V and 9 bases from J, the gap between germline ends came to 11 bases. Germline V lookup: CDR1 MNHNY, CDR2 SVGAGI (reference sequence). The CDR3 totals 13 residues. The CDR3 is CASSLPWVNVLTF. The DNA for the CDR3 is TGTGCCAGCAGTCTACCTTGGGTCAACGTCCTGACTTTC.

A remark on this clonotype: At one end, the junction sequence differs from germline, possibly due to a read error. The CDR3, as DNA: TGCAGCCGCGGACATCTGGTGGGCACTGAGGCTTTCTTT. As protein: CSRGHLVGTEAFF. The rearrangement uses TRBV29-1 and TRBJ1-1; tentative D call: TRBD1 (5 bases). The CDR3 covers 13 residues. Per the germline V gene, CDR1 is SQVTM and CDR2 is ANQGSEA. Complete variable domain (other parts from reference TRBV29-1 and TRBJ1-1): SAVISQKPSRDICQRGTSLTIQCQVDSQVTMMFWYRQQPGQSLTLIATANQGSEATYESGFVIDKFPISRPNLTFSTLTVSNMSPEDSSIYLCSRGHLVGTEAFFGQGTRLTVV.

Remarks on this clonotype: Germline is not matched at one junction end, which may reflect a read error. The CDR3 bases are TGTGCCAGCAGCCCCGACCTCGGGACTAGCGGGAAGGGGACCGCGGAGCTGTTTTTC. Protein: CASSPDLGTSGKGTAELFF. This rearrangement joins TRBV11-2 to TRBJ2-2; 13 bases match TRBD2. This CDR3 is 19 amino acids long. CDR1 and CDR2 (germline): SGHAT, FQNNGV.

The gene calls are TRBV6-1 and TRBJ1-1; tentatively, D is TRBD1 (5 bases). Trimming took off 11 bases at V and 1 base at J, with 17 bases between the two ends. The CDR3 is made up of 14 amino acids. CDR1 and CDR2 (germline): MNHNS, SASEGT. CDR3 amino acids: CAGWTGTENTEAFF. The CDR3 DNA sequence: TGTGCCGGCTGGACCGGGACGGAGAACACTGAAGCTTTCTTT.

The chain links TRBV7-9 to TRBJ2-3, with 8 positions matching TRBD2. Trimming cost V 5 bases and J 4 bases; bases outside gene matches: 8. Germline loops: CDR1 SEHNR, CDR2 FQNEAQ (reference sequence). The CDR3 length is 15 residues. The CDR3 loop is CASSRTSRGSDTQYF. DNA for the CDR3: TGTGCCAGCAGCCGGACTAGCAGGGGCTCAGATACGCAGTATTTT.

The chain joins TRBV29-1 to TRBJ1-2; D is uncertain. Germline V gene sequence: CDR1 SQVTM, CDR2 ANQGSEA. The CDR3 totals 12 residues. The CDR3 loop reads CSVTRAYYGYTF. In nucleotides, the CDR3 is TGCAGTGTTACAAGGGCGTACTATGGCTACACCTTC. Combining the CDR3 with reference TRBV29-1 and TRBJ1-2 gives the whole variable domain SAVISQKPSRDICQRGTSLTIQCQVDSQVTMMFWYRQQPGQSLTLIATANQGSEATYESGFVIDKFPISRPNLTFSTLTVSNMSPEDSSIYLCSVTRAYYGYTFGSGTRLTVV.

Regarding this clonotype: Just one base apart from a much larger clone, this may be a read error. The genes are TRBV5-5 and TRBJ2-2; D perhaps matches TRBD2 (5 bases). The CDR3 consists of 16 residues. Germline lookup yields CDR1 SGHKS and CDR2 YYEKEE (reference sequence). CDR3 in DNA: TGTGCCGGCAGCTTGGTGGCTACGGGGTTTTCTGGGGAGCTGTTTTTT. Its translation: CAGSLVATGFSGELFF.